The 14 T cell receptor beta chains below all came from one sample that was sequenced in a study of cytomegalovirus exposure and HLA in healthy donors. PCR amplification relied on 60 Vbeta primers (plus 13 Jbeta primers). The repertoire was sequenced with immunoSEQ multiplex PCR; TCRdb's copy has only in-frame clones and lacks some. The sample consists of approximately 120,000 clones, around 82% of them appearing once. The sample taken for sequencing was PBMCs. The receptors here all came from a middle-aged woman in good health and CMV-seropositive.

This chain connects TRBV6-5 to TRBJ1-1; TRBD1 might be the D (6 bases). The V and J ends lost 5 bases and 0 bases respectively, with 13 bases between them. Germline values: CDR1 MNHEY, CDR2 SVGAGI. CDR3 size: 15 residues. Here the CDR3 DNA reads TGTGCCAGCAGTGCTAGGGGGATCATGAACACTGAAGCTTTCTTT. This sequence encodes CASSARGIMNTEAFF.

This chain joins TRBV19 and TRBJ2-3, with D hard to call. Germline-derived CDR1 and CDR2 are LNHDA and SQIVND (reference sequence). The CDR3 runs to 14 residues. V shed 3 bases and J shed 2 bases, with 9 bases lying between them. The CDR3 DNA reads as TGTGCCAGTAGTATTGGCTCCCCCACAGATACGCAGTATTTT. Translation: CASSIGSPTDTQYF.

V gene TRBV5-4 combines with J gene TRBJ2-5; D gene uncertain. V was trimmed by 3 bases and J by 2 bases, leaving 8 bases between them. Germline CDR1 SGHNT, CDR2 YYREEE (reference sequence). The CDR3 is made up of 13 amino acids. The chain's CDR3 is CASSSDFQETQYF. CDR3 coding DNA: TGTGCCAGCAGCTCAGACTTTCAAGAGACCCAGTACTTC.

V and J are TRBV18 and TRBJ2-7; TRBD1 matches at 9 bases. Germline lookup yields CDR1 KGHSH and CDR2 LQKENI. The junction had 6 bases not matched to a gene; V was cut back by 6 bases and J by 3 bases. This CDR3 spans 14 amino acids. The DNA for the CDR3 is TGTGCCAGCTCCATCGGGACAGGGTTCTACGAGCAGTACTTC. Translating it yields CASSIGTGFYEQYF.

The V gene is TRBV2, the J gene TRBJ1-1; 8 bases are a match to TRBD1. This CDR3 spans 15 amino acids. Trimming removed 6 bases from V and 3 bases from J; junction bases left unmatched: 9. Germline V CDR1 and CDR2: SNHLY, FYNNEI. The CDR3 spells CASRDRARVDTEAFF. The CDR3 bases are TGTGCCAGCAGGGACAGGGCGCGTGTCGACACTGAAGCTTTCTTT. Complete variable domain (other parts from reference TRBV2 and TRBJ1-1): EPEVTQTPSHQVTQMGQEVILRCVPISNHLYFYWYRQILGQKVEFLVSFYNNEISEKSEIFDDQFSVERPDGSNFTLKIRSTKLEDSAMYFCASRDRARVDTEAFFGQGTRLTVV.

V gene TRBV6-5 combines with J gene TRBJ2-3; TRBD2 matches 11 bases. The CDR3 contains 16 residues. Germline lookup yields CDR1 MNHEY and CDR2 SVGAGI. Trimming at V came to 3 bases and at J to 4 bases, leaving 6 bases not matched to a gene. This chain's CDR3 is CASSYLASGRSDTQYF. For the CDR3, the DNA is TGTGCCAGCAGTTATTTGGCTAGCGGGAGGTCAGATACGCAGTATTTT.

This clone has only one observation. This chain connects TRBV19 to TRBJ2-2; tentative D call: TRBD1 (5 bases). V was clipped by 3 bases and J by 2 bases, with 7 bases between them. Per germline, CDR1 LNHDA and CDR2 SQIVND (reference sequence). The CDR3 length is 14 residues. The CDR3 protein is CASSIRGNTGELFF. In DNA, the CDR3 is TGTGCCAGTAGTATTAGGGGAAACACCGGGGAGCTGTTTTTT.

The chain carries TRBV25-1 and TRBJ2-1; D is possibly TRBD2 (5 bases). The germline gives CDR1 MGHDK, CDR2 SYGVNS. The CDR3 has 14 residues. V lost 6 bases to trimming and J lost 4 bases, with 13 bases between them. CDR3 sequence (DNA): TGTGCCAGCAGAGAGTCTGGGGAGTACAATGAGCAGTTCTTC. The encoded protein is CASRESGEYNEQFF.

The CDR3 DNA is TGTGCCAGCAGTCCCGGCCTTTTCAGGACTGAAGCTTTCTTT. Protein: CASSPGLFRTEAFF. This rearrangement joins TRBV28 to TRBJ1-1, with unresolved D. The CDR3 runs to 14 residues. CDR1 is MDHEN, CDR2 SYDVKM, per germline. V was cut by 5 bases and J by 5 bases, with 15 bases left in between.

A few counts support this clone. This rearrangement joins TRBV30 to TRBJ2-7; TRBD2 is a possible D gene (5 bases). Trimming removed 2 bases from V and 6 bases from J, with 14 bases in between. The CDR3 spans 13 residues. Germline V gene lookup returns CDR1 GTSNPN and CDR2 SVGIG (reference sequence). The CDR3 DNA reads TGTGCCTGGAGTCCCCCAGGCCGGGGCGAGCAGTACTTC. This sequence encodes CAWSPPGRGEQYF.

The chain couples TRBV7-2 to TRBJ1-2; TRBD1 matches 9 bases. V lost 2 bases, J lost 3 bases, and 1 base stayed unmatched. CDR1 and CDR2 (germline): SGHTA, FQGNSA. This CDR3 region has 14 residues. The DNA for the CDR3 is TGTGCCAGCAGCTTACGGGACAGGGACTATGGCTACACCTTC. Its protein is CASSLRDRDYGYTF.

This clone was counted a single time. The J gene is TRBJ2-7, the V gene TRBV1; TRBD2, the table's D call, was not compared with the DNA. TRBV1 is a documented pseudogene. The CDR3 is made up of 13 amino acids. CDR3 in amino acids: CTRRTSGAYEQYF. CDR3 in DNA: TGCACCAGACGGACTAGCGGAGCCTACGAGCAGTACTTC.

The CDR3 coding sequence is TGTGCCAGCAGTATTTTAGGGGACATTAATAATCGTGGCTACACCTTC. Amino acids: CASSILGDINNRGYTF. The genes are TRBV6-6 and TRBJ1-2; tentative D call: TRBD1 (6 bases). This CDR3 is built from 16 residues. Germline V CDR1 and CDR2: MNHNY, SVGAGI (reference sequence). V lost 5 bases, J lost 7 bases, and 23 bases lay in between.

CDR3 coding DNA: TGTGCCAGCAGGGCAGGGGCAAGAGATACGCAGTATTTT. Protein sequence: CASRAGARDTQYF. V is TRBV21-1 and J is TRBJ2-3; the table's D call TRBD1 went unverified against the DNA. TRBV21-1 counts as a pseudogene. The CDR3 sequence is 13 residues long.